A single sample is the source of the 9 T cell receptor beta chains below, sequenced in a study of T cell changes during pregnancy in multiple sclerosis. Clones were sequenced by immunoSEQ multiplex PCR, and TCRdb holds only the in-frame ones, with some missing. The sample holds approximately 31,000 clones, 90% to 95% seen once. The sample in question was CD4+ T cells from peripheral blood mononuclear cells, obtained in the second trimester of pregnancy. Receptors were obtained from a female donor with multiple sclerosis, enrolled in a pregnancy study.

This chain links TRBV9 with TRBJ2-3; D may be TRBD2 (5 bases). V gave up 0 bases and J gave up 8 bases, with 16 bases separating them. CDR1 and CDR2 (germline): SGDLS, YYNGEE. This CDR3 region has 15 residues. CDR3 nucleotides: TGTGCCAGCAGCGTAGCTTGGTATACCCGGGGTACGCAGTATTTT. It codes for CASSVAWYTRGTQYF.

This clone came up once. The gene calls are TRBV30 and TRBJ2-1, with a weak D call TRBD1 (5 bases). The ends were cut back, 7 bases at V and 10 bases at J, with 14 bases in the middle. CDR1 and CDR2 from the germline V gene are GTSNPN and SVGIG (reference sequence). CDR3 length: 11 amino acids. CDR3 in DNA: TGTGCCTCAGGGTTGGCTTGGGAGCAGTTCTTC. It is translated as CASGLAWEQFF. Complete variable domain (other parts from reference TRBV30 and TRBJ2-1): SQTIHQWPATLVQPVGSPLSLECTVEGTSNPNLYWYRQAAGRGLQLLFYSVGIGQISSEVPQNLSASRPQDRQFILSSKKLLLSDSGFYLCASGLAWEQFFGPGTRLTVL.

V usage is TRBV14 and J usage is TRBJ2-4; 8 bases align to TRBD1. CDR1 and CDR2 from the germline V gene are SGHDN and FVKESK. The CDR3 is 17 residues long. J gave up 1 base and V 5 bases, and 10 bases lay outside the gene matches. The CDR3 DNA follows: TGTGCCAGCAGCGAAAGGGTGCAGGGGGCGGCCAAAAACATTCAGTACTTC. This gives the protein CASSERVQGAAKNIQYF. Full variable domain (outside the CDR3, taken from reference TRBV14 and TRBJ2-4): EAGVTQFPSHSVIEKGQTVTLRCDPISGHDNLYWYRRVMGKEIKFLLHFVKESKQDESGMPNNRFLAERTGGTYSTLKVQPAELEDSGVYFCASSERVQGAAKNIQYFGAGTRLSVL.

V gene TRBV6-6 combines with J gene TRBJ1-5; tentatively, D is TRBD1 (5 bases). Germline CDR1 MNHNY, CDR2 SVGAGI (reference sequence). Trimming removed 2 bases from V and 7 bases from J, with 12 bases in between. The CDR3 is 14 residues long. The CDR3 nucleotides read TGTGCCAGCAGTTACGGGGGAGGAGGGCAGCCCCAGCATTTT. Protein: CASSYGGGGQPQHF.

The chain joins TRBV10-2 to TRBJ2-7, with 9 bases fitting TRBD2. CDR3 size: 14 residues. Germline lookup yields CDR1 WSHSY and CDR2 SAAADI. Germline trimming cut 5 bases from V and 4 bases from J; bases unmatched to any gene: 6. CDR3 loop: CASSLAGDLYEQYF. CDR3 DNA sequence: TGCGCCAGCAGTTTAGCGGGAGACCTATACGAGCAGTACTTC.

V and J are TRBV5-1 and TRBJ2-6; D remains ambiguous. V shed 4 bases and J shed 1 base, with 15 bases lying between them. The CDR3 consists of 17 residues. In germline, CDR1 is SGHRS, CDR2 YFSETQ. The CDR3 loop reads CASSQRGGNSGANVLTF. CDR3 DNA: TGCGCCAGCAGCCAAAGAGGTGGAAATTCTGGGGCCAACGTCCTGACTTTC.

The chain uses TRBV25-1 and TRBJ2-4, with 7 bases aligning to TRBD2. Germline CDR1 is MGHDK and CDR2 is SYGVNS. J lost 2 bases, V lost 3 bases, and 10 bases had no gene match. The CDR3 is made up of 17 amino acids. The CDR3 sequence is CASSDRGGSVSKNIQYF. In DNA, the CDR3 is TGTGCCAGCAGTGACCGGGGCGGGAGCGTATCCAAAAACATTCAGTACTTC. The full variable domain, completed using reference TRBV25-1 and TRBJ2-4, is EADIYQTPRYLVIGTGKKITLECSQTMGHDKMYWYQQDPGMELHLIHYSYGVNSTEKGDLSSESTVSRIRTEHFPLTLESARPSHTSQYLCASSDRGGSVSKNIQYFGAGTRLSVL.

The CDR3 DNA reads as TGCAGCGCCGACAGGGGCCTCAACATGAACACTGAAGCTTTCTTT. Protein sequence: CSADRGLNMNTEAFF. This chain uses TRBV29-1 with TRBJ1-1; 8 positions agree with TRBD1. V shed 7 bases and J 0 bases; nucleotides not matched to a gene: 10. The CDR3 has 15 residues. The germline gives CDR1 SQVTM, CDR2 ANQGSEA.

This chain links TRBV5-4 with TRBJ2-3, with 7 nucleotides matching TRBD2. V lost 4 bases, J lost 0 bases, and 8 bases stayed unmatched. The germline V gene has CDR1 SGHNT and CDR2 YYREEE (reference sequence). This CDR3 contains 16 residues. The CDR3 coding sequence is TGTGCCAGCAGCCGGACTAGACGGACTAGCACAGATACGCAGTATTTT. Its protein product is CASSRTRRTSTDTQYF.